A selection of T cell receptor beta chains follows, all from one sample in a study of OX40 agonist ivuxolimab in advanced cancers. The assay was immunoSEQ multiplex PCR, and TCRdb's table has in-frame clones only and misses some. The data contain tens of thousands of clones, about 90% of them singletons. Sample: CD4+ or CD8+ T cells sorted from blood, taken in a trial of the OX40 agonist ivuxolimab. The receptors derive from an adult with an advanced solid tumor such as melanoma, head and neck, liver or kidney cancer. The CDR3 runs from the conserved cysteine through the conserved F or W. Fields, in order: V gene, D gene, CDR3 length, J gene, clone size, CDR3 protein, CDR3 DNA. A D gene is named only where the DNA matches it firmly. For some rows the clone size is stated as once, few or many, or as a class when expanded; others skip it.

TRBV6-6	-	13	TRBJ1-1	-	CASDKRGTGEAFF	TGTGCCAGTGACAAAAGGGGAACAGGGGAAGCTTTCTTT
TRBV5-8	-	10	TRBJ1-2	-	CASSGIGYTF	TGTGCCAGCAGCGGGATTGGCTACACCTTC
TRBV6-1	TRBD1	14	TRBJ1-1	-	CASWDDRVSTEAFF	TGTGCCAGCTGGGACGACAGGGTCTCCACTGAAGCTTTCTTT
TRBV19	-	14	TRBJ2-5	-	CASSMGRNQETQYF	TGTGCCAGTAGTATGGGACGTAACCAAGAGACCCAGTACTTC
TRBV30	TRBD2	13	TRBJ2-1	-	CAYAAGAFDEQFF	TGTGCCTACGCAGCGGGGGCCTTCGATGAGCAGTTCTTC
TRBV6-5	TRBD1	15	TRBJ1-6	-	CASSYGGTGDIPLHF	TGTGCCAGCAGTTACGGGGGGACAGGGGATATTCCCCTCCACTTT
TRBV19	-	14	TRBJ1-6	-	CASSMAKPDSPLHF	TGTGCCAGTAGTATGGCTAAACCCGATTCACCCCTCCACTTT
TRBV11-2	TRBD2	16	TRBJ2-3	-	CASSSPGTSLTDTQYF	TGTGCCAGCAGCTCCCCCGGGACTAGTCTCACAGATACGCAGTATTTT
TRBV5-1	-	16	TRBJ1-1	-	CASSLDGGASNTEAFF	TGCGCCAGCAGCTTGGACGGGGGAGCGTCGAACACTGAAGCTTTCTTT
TRBV6-5	-	13	TRBJ2-5	-	CASSSFRGETQYF	TGTGCCAGCAGTTCGTTTAGAGGAGAGACCCAGTACTTC
TRBV21-1	-	13	TRBJ1-1	-	CASSKGENTEAFF	TGTGCCAGCAGCAAAGGCGAGAACACTGAAGCTTTCTTT
TRBV9	-	14	TRBJ2-7	-	CASSVGSSPYEQYF	TGTGCCAGCAGCGTAGGTTCATCTCCATACGAGCAGTACTTC
TRBV5-1	-	13	TRBJ1-1	-	CASSGRDLGEAFF	TGCGCCAGCAGCGGCCGGGACCTAGGGGAAGCTTTCTTT
TRBV19	-	17	TRBJ1-2	-	CASSQERDRGANYGYTF	TGTGCCAGTAGCCAGGAACGGGACCGAGGAGCTAACTATGGCTACACCTTC
TRBV7-6	TRBD2	14	TRBJ2-3	-	CASSREAGRNTQYF	TGTGCCAGCAGCCGGGAGGCGGGGCGGAATACGCAGTATTTT
TRBV25-1	TRBD1	16	TRBJ1-2	once	CASTQTGTGGRGGYTF	TGTGCCAGCACCCAAACTGGGACAGGGGGCCGGGGTGGCTACACCTTC
TRBV15	-	16	TRBJ2-1	-	CATSREPGPSIYEQFF	TGTGCCACCAGCAGGGAACCGGGACCATCTATCTATGAGCAGTTCTTC
TRBV5-5	TRBD1	14	TRBJ1-1	-	CASSLTGMDTEAFF	TGTGCCAGCAGTTTGACAGGGATGGATACTGAAGCTTTCTTT
TRBV10-3	-	16	TRBJ2-2	-	CAISEQHGTNTGELFF	TGTGCCATCAGTGAACAACACGGTACAAACACCGGGGAGCTGTTTTTT
TRBV19	TRBD2	15	TRBJ2-2	-	CASSFSGGGTGELFF	TGTGCCAGTAGTTTTAGCGGGGGGGGCACCGGGGAGCTGTTTTTT